A selection of T cell receptor beta chains follows, all from one sample in a study of PD-1 blockade in classical Hodgkin lymphoma. Sequencing used immunoSEQ multiplex PCR; TCRdb keeps in-frame clones, though not all of them. The sample includes roughly 40,000 clones, 87% of them seen just once. The sequencing here drew on peripheral blood mononuclear cells (PBMCs), taken at baseline. These receptors were collected from a human donor with classical Hodgkin lymphoma. CDR3s include the opening cysteine and the closing phenylalanine or tryptophan. Each record gives: V gene, D gene, J gene, clone size, CDR3 DNA, CDR3 protein. A D gene is named only where the DNA matches it firmly. Clone size is stated in some rows and not others, as once, few, many or a class when expanded.

V gene: TRBV27; D gene: TRBD1; J gene: TRBJ1-2; clone size: .; CDR3 DNA: TGTGCCAGCAGAATCGCAGGGGGCGCCTCCTATGGCTACACCTTC; CDR3 protein: CASRIAGGASYGYTF
V gene: TRBV27; D gene: TRBD2; J gene: TRBJ2-3; clone size: .; CDR3 DNA: TGTGCCAGCAGTTTATCACTAGCGGGGGGGCTGGATACGCAGTATTTT; CDR3 protein: CASSLSLAGGLDTQYF
V gene: TRBV6-1; D gene: .; J gene: TRBJ1-1; clone size: .; CDR3 DNA: TGTGCCAGCAAAGAATCCCGGAACACTGAAGCTTTCTTT; CDR3 protein: CASKESRNTEAFF
V gene: TRBV27; D gene: TRBD1; J gene: TRBJ1-6; clone size: .; CDR3 DNA: TGTGCCAGCAGTCCAATACCATTAGACAGGGATCGATTTAATTCACCCCTCCACTTT; CDR3 protein: CASSPIPLDRDRFNSPLHF
V gene: TRBV4-3; D gene: .; J gene: TRBJ1-2; clone size: .; CDR3 DNA: TGCGCCAGCAGCCAGGGTCTTATTCGGACCTTC; CDR3 protein: CASSQGLIRTF
V gene: TRBV7-6; D gene: .; J gene: TRBJ2-1; clone size: .; CDR3 DNA: TGTGCGATACGACGGGGCGGCAACAATGAGCAGTTCTTC; CDR3 protein: CAIRRGGNNEQFF
V gene: TRBV2; D gene: TRBD1; J gene: TRBJ2-7; clone size: .; CDR3 DNA: TGTGCCAGCAGGACAGGGGGCCCCTACGAGCAGTACTTC; CDR3 protein: CASRTGGPYEQYF
V gene: TRBV6-6; D gene: TRBD1; J gene: TRBJ1-1; clone size: .; CDR3 DNA: TGTGCCAGCAGTTACTCGACAGGGTGGACTTTCTTT; CDR3 protein: CASSYSTGWTFF
V gene: TRBV2; D gene: .; J gene: TRBJ2-3; clone size: .; CDR3 DNA: TGTGCCAGCAGCCTCCGGACAGTTGCTAGCACAGATACGCAGTATTTT; CDR3 protein: CASSLRTVASTDTQYF
V gene: TRBV5-1; D gene: TRBD2; J gene: TRBJ2-5; clone size: .; CDR3 DNA: TGCGCCAGCAGCTTGGTTTTGGGCGGCGGGAGTTCAGAGACCCAGTACTTC; CDR3 protein: CASSLVLGGGSSETQYF
V gene: TRBV6-6; D gene: .; J gene: TRBJ2-2; clone size: .; CDR3 DNA: TGTGCCAGCAGTTTCTCGATTAACACCGGGGAGCTGTTTTTT; CDR3 protein: CASSFSINTGELFF
V gene: TRBV5-6; D gene: .; J gene: TRBJ1-1; clone size: .; CDR3 DNA: TGTGCCAGCAGCGTCGGTAATAGGAACACTGAAGCTTTCTTT; CDR3 protein: CASSVGNRNTEAFF
V gene: TRBV28; D gene: .; J gene: TRBJ1-4; clone size: .; CDR3 DNA: TGTGCCAGCAGTCCCGGGCCTTACCCTAATGAAAAACTGTTTTTT; CDR3 protein: CASSPGPYPNEKLFF
V gene: TRBV7-9; D gene: TRBD2; J gene: TRBJ2-5; clone size: few; CDR3 DNA: TGTGCCAGCAGCTTGGGACTAGCGCCAGAGACCCAGTACTTC; CDR3 protein: CASSLGLAPETQYF
V gene: TRBV7-3; D gene: .; J gene: TRBJ1-1; clone size: .; CDR3 DNA: TGTGCCAGCAGCTTAAGCAGGAACACTGAAGCTTTCTTT; CDR3 protein: CASSLSRNTEAFF
V gene: TRBV6-6; D gene: .; J gene: TRBJ2-6; clone size: .; CDR3 DNA: TGTGCCAGCAGCAAGGGTACTGGGGCCAACGTCCTGACTTTC; CDR3 protein: CASSKGTGANVLTF